This T cell receptor beta chain was captured in a study of T cell responses to AZD1222 COVID-19 vaccine. Findings of the study overall: Spike-specific TCRs gained breadth and depth after people received two AZD1222 doses. In the spike-specific TCR repertoire, nearly half reportedly target unmutated variant regions.

A remark on this clone: No antigen is known for it.

The germline V gene encodes CDR1 MNHNS and CDR2 SASEGT. The CDR3 extends over 14 amino acids. Trimming cost V 4 bases and J 4 bases; bases outside gene matches: 1. Profiled with immunoSEQ multiplex PCR; TCRdb holds only in-frame clones, not every one. The sample shows roughly 150,000 clones, approximately 88% of them seen only once. This TCR came from an adult in good health. The rearrangement joins TRBV6-1 to TRBJ2-1; 10 bases map to TRBD2. Sequenced here: peripheral blood, sampled on day 0 of MenACWY control vaccination. CDR3 amino acids: CASSVAGGYNEQFF. The CDR3, as DNA: TGTGCCAGCAGTGTAGCGGGGGGTTACAATGAGCAGTTCTTC.